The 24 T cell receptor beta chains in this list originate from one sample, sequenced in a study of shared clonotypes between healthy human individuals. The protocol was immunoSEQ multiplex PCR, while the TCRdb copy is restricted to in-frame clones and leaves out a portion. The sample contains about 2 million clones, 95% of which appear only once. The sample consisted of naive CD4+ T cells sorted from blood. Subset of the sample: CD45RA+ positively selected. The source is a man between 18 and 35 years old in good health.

The chain's CDR3 is CASSLSLVDTQYF. The CDR3 DNA follows: TGTGCCAGCAGTTTAAGCTTGGTAGATACGCAGTATTTT. This chain joins TRBV27 and TRBJ2-3, with D unresolved. CDR1 and CDR2 from the germline V gene are MNHEY and SMNVEV (reference sequence). CDR3 length: 13 amino acids. The V end lost 2 bases, the J end lost 5 bases, and 8 bases lay between the germline ends.

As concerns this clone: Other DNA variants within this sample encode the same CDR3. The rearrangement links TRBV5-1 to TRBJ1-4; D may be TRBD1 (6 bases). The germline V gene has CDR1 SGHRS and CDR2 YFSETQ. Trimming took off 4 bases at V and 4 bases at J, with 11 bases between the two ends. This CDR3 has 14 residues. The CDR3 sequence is CASSPGTNNEKLFF. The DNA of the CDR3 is TGCGCCAGCAGCCCGGGGACAAATAATGAAAAACTGTTTTTT.

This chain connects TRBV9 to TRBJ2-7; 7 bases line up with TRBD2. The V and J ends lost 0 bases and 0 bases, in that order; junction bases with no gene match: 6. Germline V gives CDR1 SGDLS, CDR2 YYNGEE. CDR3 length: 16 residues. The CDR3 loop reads CASSVDFGGSSYEQYF. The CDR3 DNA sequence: TGTGCCAGCAGCGTAGACTTTGGCGGGAGCTCCTACGAGCAGTACTTC.

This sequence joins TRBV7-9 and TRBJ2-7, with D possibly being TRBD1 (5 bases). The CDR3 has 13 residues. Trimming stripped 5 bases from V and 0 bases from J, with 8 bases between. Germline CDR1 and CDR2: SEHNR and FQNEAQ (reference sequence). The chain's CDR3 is CASSPDSSYEQYF. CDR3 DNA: TGTGCCAGCAGCCCCGACAGCTCCTACGAGCAGTACTTC.

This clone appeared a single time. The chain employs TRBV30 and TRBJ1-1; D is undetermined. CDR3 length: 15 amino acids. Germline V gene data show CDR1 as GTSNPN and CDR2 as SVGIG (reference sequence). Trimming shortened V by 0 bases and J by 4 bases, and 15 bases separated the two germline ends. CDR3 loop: CAWSVRREGSTEAFF. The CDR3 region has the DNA TGTGCCTGGAGTGTACGTAGGGAGGGAAGCACTGAAGCTTTCTTT. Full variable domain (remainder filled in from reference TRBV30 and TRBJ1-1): SQTIHQWPATLVQPVGSPLSLECTVEGTSNPNLYWYRQAAGRGLQLLFYSVGIGQISSEVPQNLSASRPQDRQFILSSKKLLLSDSGFYLCAWSVRREGSTEAFFGQGTRLTVV.

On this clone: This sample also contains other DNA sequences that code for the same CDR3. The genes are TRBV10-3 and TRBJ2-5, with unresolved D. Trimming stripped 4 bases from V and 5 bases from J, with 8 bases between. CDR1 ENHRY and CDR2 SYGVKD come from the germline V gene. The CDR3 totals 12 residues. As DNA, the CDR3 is TGTGCCATCAGTGCCGGTGGGGAGACCCAGTACTTC. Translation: CAISAGGETQYF.

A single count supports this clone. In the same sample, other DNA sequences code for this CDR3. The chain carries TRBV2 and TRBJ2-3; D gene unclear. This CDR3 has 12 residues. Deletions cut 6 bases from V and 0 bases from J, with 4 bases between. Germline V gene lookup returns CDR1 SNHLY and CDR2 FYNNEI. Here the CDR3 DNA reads TGTGCCAGCAGCCTAAGCACAGATACGCAGTATTTT. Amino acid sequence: CASSLSTDTQYF.

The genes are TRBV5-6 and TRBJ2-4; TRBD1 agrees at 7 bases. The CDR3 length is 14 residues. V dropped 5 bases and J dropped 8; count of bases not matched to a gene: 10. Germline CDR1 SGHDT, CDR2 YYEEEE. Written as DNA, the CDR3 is TGTGCCAGCAGTTTCCGGACAGGTCGAGACATTCAGTACTTC. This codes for CASSFRTGRDIQYF.

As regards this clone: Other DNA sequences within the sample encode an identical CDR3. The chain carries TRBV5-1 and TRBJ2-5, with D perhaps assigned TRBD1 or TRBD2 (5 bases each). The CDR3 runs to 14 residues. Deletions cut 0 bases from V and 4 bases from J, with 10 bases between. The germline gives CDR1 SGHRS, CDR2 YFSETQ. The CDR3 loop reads CASSLGDRRETQYF. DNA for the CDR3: TGCGCCAGCAGCTTGGGGGACCGGAGAGAGACCCAGTACTTC.

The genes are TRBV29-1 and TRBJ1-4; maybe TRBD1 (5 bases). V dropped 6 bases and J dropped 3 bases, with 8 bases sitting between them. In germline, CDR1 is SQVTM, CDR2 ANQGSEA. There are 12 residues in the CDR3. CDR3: CSVGTANEKLFF. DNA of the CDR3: TGCAGCGTGGGGACGGCTAATGAAAAACTGTTTTTT.

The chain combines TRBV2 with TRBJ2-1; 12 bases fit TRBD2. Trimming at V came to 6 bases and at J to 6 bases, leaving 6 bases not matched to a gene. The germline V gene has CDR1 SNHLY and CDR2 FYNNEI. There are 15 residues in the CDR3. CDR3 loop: CASRMTSGSFNEQFF. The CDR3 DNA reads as TGTGCCAGCAGGATGACTAGCGGGAGTTTCAATGAGCAGTTCTTC.

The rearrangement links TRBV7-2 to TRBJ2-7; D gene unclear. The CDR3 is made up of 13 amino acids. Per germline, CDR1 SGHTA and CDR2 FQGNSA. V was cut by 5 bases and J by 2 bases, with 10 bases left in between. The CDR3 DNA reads TGTGCCAGCAGCCACCCTAGAGCCTACGAGCAGTACTTC. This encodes CASSHPRAYEQYF.

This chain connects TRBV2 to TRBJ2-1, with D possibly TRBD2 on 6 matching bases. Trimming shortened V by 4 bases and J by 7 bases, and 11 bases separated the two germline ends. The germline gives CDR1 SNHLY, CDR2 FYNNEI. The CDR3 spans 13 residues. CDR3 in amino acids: CASSGDGRNEQFF. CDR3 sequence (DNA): TGTGCCAGCAGTGGGGACGGGAGAAATGAGCAGTTCTTC.

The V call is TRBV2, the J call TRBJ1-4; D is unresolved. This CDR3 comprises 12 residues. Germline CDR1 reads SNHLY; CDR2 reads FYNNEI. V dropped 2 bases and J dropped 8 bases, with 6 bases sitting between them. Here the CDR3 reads CASSERLEKLFF. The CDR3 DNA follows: TGTGCCAGCAGTGAAAGGCTCGAAAAACTGTTTTTT.

DNA of the CDR3: TGTGCCAGCAGCTTAGGGTCAAGGCGCACAGATACGCAGTATTTT. Translation gives CASSLGSRRTDTQYF. V gene TRBV11-2 combines with J gene TRBJ2-3; D gene uncertain. The CDR3 runs to 15 residues. Trimming removed 1 base from V and 1 base from J, with 9 bases in between. Germline loops: CDR1 SGHAT, CDR2 FQNNGV. Together with reference TRBV11-2 and TRBJ2-3, the CDR3 gives the full variable domain: EAGVAQSPRYKIIEKRQSVAFWCNPISGHATLYWYQQILGQGPKLLIQFQNNGVVDDSQLPKDRFSAERLKGVDSTLKIQPAKLEDSAVYLCASSLGSRRTDTQYFGPGTRLTVL.

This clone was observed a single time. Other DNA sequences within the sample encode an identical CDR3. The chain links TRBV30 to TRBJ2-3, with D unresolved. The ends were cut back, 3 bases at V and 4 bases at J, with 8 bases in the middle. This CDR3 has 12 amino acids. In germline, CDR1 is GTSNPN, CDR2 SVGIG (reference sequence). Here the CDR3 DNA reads TGTGCCTGGAGCCGCGACTCAGATACGCAGTATTTT. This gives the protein CAWSRDSDTQYF.

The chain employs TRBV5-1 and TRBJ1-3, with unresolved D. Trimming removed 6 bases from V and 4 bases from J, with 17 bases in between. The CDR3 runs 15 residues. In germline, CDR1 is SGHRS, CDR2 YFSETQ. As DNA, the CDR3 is TGCGCCAGCACGGAGGACGGCAAGATAGGAAACACCATATATTTT. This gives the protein CASTEDGKIGNTIYF.

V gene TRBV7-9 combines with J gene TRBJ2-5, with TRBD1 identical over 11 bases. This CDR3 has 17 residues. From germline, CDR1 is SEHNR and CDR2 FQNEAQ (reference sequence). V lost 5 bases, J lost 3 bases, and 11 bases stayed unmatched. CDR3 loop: CASSPSIGTGGKETQYF. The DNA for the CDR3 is TGTGCCAGCAGCCCGAGCATAGGGACAGGGGGTAAAGAGACCCAGTACTTC.

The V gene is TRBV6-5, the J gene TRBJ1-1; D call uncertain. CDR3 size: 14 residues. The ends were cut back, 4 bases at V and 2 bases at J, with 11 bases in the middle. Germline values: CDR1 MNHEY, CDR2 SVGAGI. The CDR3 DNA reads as TGTGCCAGCAGTTCCAGTAGGATTAACACTGAAGCTTTCTTT. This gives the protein CASSSSRINTEAFF.

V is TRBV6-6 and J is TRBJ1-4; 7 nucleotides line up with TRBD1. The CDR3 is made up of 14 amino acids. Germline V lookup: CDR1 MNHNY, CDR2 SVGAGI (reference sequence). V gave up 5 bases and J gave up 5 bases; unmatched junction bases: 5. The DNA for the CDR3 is TGTGCCAGCAGTCGACAGGGAGGAAATGAAAAACTGTTTTTT. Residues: CASSRQGGNEKLFF.

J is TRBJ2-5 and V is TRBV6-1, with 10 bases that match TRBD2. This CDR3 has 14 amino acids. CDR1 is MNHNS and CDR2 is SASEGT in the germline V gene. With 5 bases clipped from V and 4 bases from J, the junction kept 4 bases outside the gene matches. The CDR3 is CASSSGGAGETQYF. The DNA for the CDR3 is TGTGCCAGCAGTAGCGGGGGGGCCGGAGAGACCCAGTACTTC.

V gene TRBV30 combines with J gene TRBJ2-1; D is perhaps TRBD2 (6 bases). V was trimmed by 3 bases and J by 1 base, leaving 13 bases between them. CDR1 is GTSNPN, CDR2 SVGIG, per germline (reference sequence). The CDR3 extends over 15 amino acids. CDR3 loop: CAWRGGSKSYNEQFF. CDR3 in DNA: TGTGCCTGGAGAGGAGGGAGTAAGTCCTACAATGAGCAGTTCTTC.

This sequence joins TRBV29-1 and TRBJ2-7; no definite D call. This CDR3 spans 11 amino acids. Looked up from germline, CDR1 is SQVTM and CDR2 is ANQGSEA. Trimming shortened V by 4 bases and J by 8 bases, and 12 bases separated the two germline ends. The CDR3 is CSVAGGLKQYF. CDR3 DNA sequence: TGCAGCGTTGCGGGTGGCCTCAAGCAGTACTTC.

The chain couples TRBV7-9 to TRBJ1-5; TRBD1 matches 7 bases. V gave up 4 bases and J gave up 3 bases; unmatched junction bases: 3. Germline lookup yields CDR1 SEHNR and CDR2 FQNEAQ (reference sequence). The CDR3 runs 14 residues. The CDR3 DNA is TGTGCCAGCAGCTGGACAGGAATCAATCAGCCCCAGCATTTT. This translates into CASSWTGINQPQHF.